These T cell receptor beta chains were read from a single sample in a study of shared T cell receptors in the human thymus. Using immunoSEQ multiplex PCR, the repertoire was profiled, and TCRdb retains in-frame clones only, with some absent. The repertoire consists of approximately 760,000 clones, with around 85% occurring once and the leading ten covering 0.0095% to 0.013%. This sample also belongs to another study, concerning human thymus T cells.

The sequenced sample was thymocytes. These receptor sequences come from a girl under two years old with a congenital heart defect. Both conserved end residues are part of each CDR3. Each record gives: V gene, clone size, D gene, J gene, CDR3 DNA, CDR3 protein. A D gene is named only where the DNA matches it firmly. The listing skips clone size in some rows; elsewhere it reads once, few, many or a size class.

>TRBV7-8|NA|TRBD2|TRBJ2-7
TGTGCCAGCAGCTTATCACCTTTCCTAGCGGGTCTGACCTACGAGCAGTACTTC
CASSLSPFLAGLTYEQYF
>TRBV11-2|NA|TRBD2|TRBJ2-7
TGTGCCAGCAGCTTCATAGGGCGGGGGGGCTACGAGCAGTACTTC
CASSFIGRGGYEQYF
>TRBV5-5|NA|TRBD1|TRBJ2-7
TGTGCCAGCAGCTTGGGGACAGGTTCGTCCGAGCAGTACTTC
CASSLGTGSSEQYF
>TRBV7-2|NA|NA|TRBJ2-7
TGTGCCAGCAGACGGAACAAACAGGGCTACGAGCAGTACTTC
CASRRNKQGYEQYF
>TRBV30|NA|NA|TRBJ2-1
TGTGCCTGGAGTGGAATCGACACCGAACCCCCGGAGGGCATTTCCTACAATGAGCAGTTCTTC
CAWSGIDTEPPEGISYNEQFF
>TRBV4-3|NA|NA|TRBJ1-1
TGCGCCAGCAGTCCAAGCTATCTTATTTTCGTGTTGGACACTGAAGCTTTCTTT
CASSPSYLIFVLDTEAFF
>TRBV19|NA|TRBD1|TRBJ1-2
TGTGCCAGTAGTAGAAAGACAGGGAGCTATGGCTACACCTTC
CASSRKTGSYGYTF
>TRBV7-8|NA|TRBD1|TRBJ1-2
TGTGCCAGCAGCCCCTATTTCCTTAGCCCCGGGACAGGGAAGGGTGACTATGGCTACACCTTC
CASSPYFLSPGTGKGDYGYTF
>TRBV4-3|NA|NA|TRBJ1-1
TGCGCCAGCAGCCAAATAGGGGACACTGAAGCTTTCTTT
CASSQIGDTEAFF
>TRBV28|NA|NA|TRBJ2-7
TGTGCCAGCAGTTTTTCCTACTCCTACGAGCAGTACTTC
CASSFSYSYEQYF
>TRBV7-9|NA|NA|TRBJ2-2
TGTGCCTTCGGGGACGGGGAGCTGTTTTTT
CAFGDGELFF
>TRBV5-8|few|NA|TRBJ2-7
TGTGCCAGCAGCTTGGGTCCAGGGGACTACGAGCAGTACTTC
CASSLGPGDYEQYF
>TRBV5-6|NA|TRBD1|TRBJ1-2
TGTGCCAGCAGCTCCGGGACAGTGGGCTACACCTTC
CASSSGTVGYTF
>TRBV9|once|NA|TRBJ1-4
TGTGCCAGCAGCAATCCCGGGTCCGCGGGAAAACTGTTTTTT
CASSNPGSAGKLFF
>TRBV27|NA|TRBD1|TRBJ2-2
TGTGCCAGCGCTCCTTCCGGACAGGGGTCCGGGGAGCTGTTTTTT
CASAPSGQGSGELFF
>TRBV5-1|few|TRBD1|TRBJ1-6
TGCGCCAGCAGCTTCCGGACAGGGGTTCGTTTTTTGGATTCACCCCTCCACTTT
CASSFRTGVRFLDSPLHF
>TRBV7-3|NA|NA|TRBJ1-2
TGTGCCAGCAGCCAACATACGACAGGAGACTATGGCTACACCTTC
CASSQHTTGDYGYTF
>TRBV5-5|NA|TRBD1|TRBJ1-2
TGTGCCAGCAGCTTGTTCCCCCCTCCGGGACAGGATAATGGCTACACCTTC
CASSLFPPPGQDNGYTF
>TRBV6-1|few|NA|TRBJ2-2
TGTGCCAGCAAATTGTTGTACAGGGACGACGGGGAGCTGTTTTTT
CASKLLYRDDGELFF
>TRBV4-3|NA|NA|TRBJ1-3
TGCGCCAGCAGCCAAGAACGCCCAGGGCCCTCTGGAAACACCATATATTTT
CASSQERPGPSGNTIYF
>TRBV9|NA|TRBD1|TRBJ2-3
TGTGCCAGCAGCGAACCGGGACAGGCCCTGCGGGATACGCAGTATTTT
CASSEPGQALRDTQYF
>TRBV7-9|NA|TRBD1|TRBJ1-5
TGCCCCCACTGGGACAGATTTCAGCCCCAGCATTTT
CPHWDRFQPQHF
>TRBV12-5|NA|NA|TRBJ1-1
TGTGCTAGTGGTTTGGTACGGAAGGGAGAGGCCACTGAAGCTTTCTTT
CASGLVRKGEATEAFF